This is a list of T cell receptor beta chains from one sample in a study of control samples from healthy donors and cancer patients. Sequencing was performed with immunoSEQ multiplex PCR; in TCRdb, only in-frame clones are kept and a portion is missing. This sample has some 40,000 clones, with more than 70% found just once. The sequenced sample consisted of PBMCs. The receptors were sampled from a woman aged 55-70 years with lung cancer. CDR3s include the opening cysteine and the closing phenylalanine or tryptophan. The D gene is left open where the match is weak. Clone size is given for some rows only: seen once, a few or many times, or a class if the clone is expanded.

TRBD1	TRBV6-5	-	TRBJ1-2	CASSSGQGASSYTF	TGTGCCAGCAGTTCCGGACAGGGAGCCAGTTCCTACACCTTC
-	TRBV9	-	TRBJ1-1	CASSVDMLNTEAFF	TGTGCCAGCAGCGTAGATATGCTGAACACTGAAGCTTTCTTT
-	TRBV5-6	-	TRBJ1-2	CASSGTGGPYGYTF	TGTGCCAGCAGCGGGACGGGCGGACCCTATGGCTACACCTTC
-	TRBV5-4	-	TRBJ2-1	CASSSRAGEQFF	TGTGCCAGCAGCTCGAGGGCGGGGGAGCAGTTCTTC
-	TRBV9	-	TRBJ2-2	CASSLSAGELFF	TGTGCCAGCAGCCTTTCGGCCGGGGAGCTGTTTTTT
-	TRBV19	once	TRBJ1-1	CASSIMTGNTEAFF	TGTGCCAGTAGTATAATGACAGGTAACACTGAAGCTTTCTTT
-	TRBV19	-	TRBJ2-3	CASSMTTSTDTQYF	TGTGCCAGTAGTATGACAACTAGCACAGATACGCAGTATTTT
-	TRBV9	-	TRBJ2-5	CASSVWGSREETQYF	TGTGCCAGCAGCGTATGGGGTTCAAGGGAGGAGACCCAGTACTTC
-	TRBV12-3/TRBV12-4	-	TRBJ1-3	CASSWMGNTIYF	TGTGCCAGCAGTTGGATGGGGAACACCATATATTTT
-	TRBV5-1	-	TRBJ2-2	CASNQGGRSNTGELFF	TGCGCCAGCAACCAGGGCGGGCGTTCGAACACCGGGGAGCTGTTTTTT
-	TRBV6-5	-	TRBJ1-4	CASSYGWEGTNEKLFF	TGTGCCAGCAGTTACGGGTGGGAGGGAACTAATGAAAAACTGTTTTTT
-	TRBV24-1	-	TRBJ2-2	CATSDPTGDISTGELFF	TGTGCCACCAGTGATCCTACCGGGGACATTAGCACCGGGGAGCTGTTTTTT
TRBD2	TRBV7-2	medium-sized	TRBJ2-1	CASSLVSSGGVEQFF	TGTGCCAGCAGCTTAGTGTCTAGCGGGGGGGTAGAGCAGTTCTTC
-	TRBV2	-	TRBJ2-3	CASPRSLGRTSTDTQYF	TGTGCCAGCCCCCGGTCCCTTGGCAGAACCTCCACAGATACGCAGTATTTT
-	TRBV20-1	-	TRBJ2-7	CSASGLYEQYF	TGCAGTGCTAGTGGCCTCTACGAGCAGTACTTC
TRBD2	TRBV14	few	TRBJ2-1	CASSQLGTSGSNEQFF	TGTGCCAGCAGCCAGCTGGGGACTAGCGGGAGCAATGAGCAGTTCTTC
TRBD1	TRBV2	-	TRBJ1-4	CASTRQGSANEKLFF	TGTGCCAGCACCCGACAGGGAAGCGCTAATGAAAAACTGTTTTTT
-	TRBV29-1	-	TRBJ1-4	CSVGQYEKLFF	TGCAGCGTTGGGCAGTATGAAAAACTGTTTTTT
TRBD1	TRBV4-3	-	TRBJ1-1	CASSQERTGRAFF	TGCGCCAGCAGCCAAGAGAGGACAGGGAGAGCTTTCTTT
TRBD1	TRBV5-1	-	TRBJ1-3	CASSSGTGGGGNTIYF	TGCGCCAGCAGCTCCGGGACAGGGGGCGGTGGAAACACCATATATTTT
TRBD1	TRBV9	once	TRBJ2-1	CASSVRDSSYNEQFF	TGTGCCAGCAGCGTTCGGGACAGTTCCTACAATGAGCAGTTCTTC
TRBD1	TRBV3-1/TRBV3-2	-	TRBJ2-3	CASSLQQGGTDTQYF	TGTGCCAGCAGCCTACAACAGGGGGGCACAGATACGCAGTATTTT